Below, one T cell receptor beta chain is given with its context. This clonotype has only a few counts. No cognate antigen has been identified for it. Relative to the germline gene, one junction end is altered; a read error may explain this. The library relied on 5' RACE. Sequencing was performed on an Illumina HiSeq 2500. The second PCR ran for about 7 to 11 cycles and used a J-beta primer mix along with a sample-barcoded 5' primer. Each TCR beta cDNA molecule received a unique molecular identifier from a template-switch 5' adaptor carrying 12 random nucleotides. At least 2.5 million CDR3-containing paired-end reads were obtained from each sample. The Mint cDNA synthesis kit, primed by a TRBC-specific oligonucleotide, was used to synthesize first-strand cDNA from all RNA. Following uracil-DNA glycosylase treatment, a first 18-cycle PCR with universal primers M1SS and BC2_uni_R was performed on all cDNA. The paper's data handling went like this. Each sample was normalized by randomly selecting 1 million high-quality reads, each carrying a distinct molecular identifier. Instead of being binned into consensus sequences, reads that shared molecular identifiers were thrown out. MiTCR, with a Q25 quality threshold and the strictest error-elimination algorithm, was used for CDR3 identification, clonotype clustering and error correction. Lower-bound total TCR beta diversity was estimated with a nonparametric unseen species model using Euler transformation. Clones were called with MiXCR by TCRdb after fastp trimmed the public reads at Q25, and only in-frame beta chains were retained. Each entry merges the rows of one CDR3 protein and shows their most common DNA and genes. In this record, the V and J calls reflect TCRdb's handling and not the investigators' own analysis. The sample data list over 1.5 million distinct CDR3 sequences, and around half of these were observed just once. Around 2.1% of the sample rests with the top ten.

The CDR3 measures 10 amino acids from cysteine to phenylalanine. Here the CDR3 DNA is all that survives: 30 bases in frame from base 1. The germline V gene yields SNHLY for CDR1 and FYNNEI for CDR2. The 39 donors, aged about 6 to 100 years, were systemically healthy Caucasian individuals from Russia. Each donor gave 8.5 to 10 milliliters of peripheral blood, collected into EDTA-treated Vacutainer tubes. Ficoll-Paque density-gradient centrifugation was used to isolate PBMCs, with at least 6.5 million per sample. Total RNA, at least 6 micrograms per sample, was extracted from PBMCs with Trizol reagent. Naive CD45RAhigh/CD27high T cell percentages were measured by flow cytometry on a PBMC aliquot from every donor. The entry originates in a study of blood T cells in healthy people across ages (dated by TCRdb to between 2015 and 2017). Broadly, across the study: In model experiments, template switching captured roughly one uniquely barcoded TCR beta cDNA molecule for every two T cells. For two donors (one aged 18 to 30 and one aged 80 or older), the study analyzed two additional independent replicas of 1 million unique cDNA reads from the same blood draw. To track age-related changes in TCR beta repertoire diversity, the study relied on deep sequencing normalized with unique cDNA molecular identifiers. To avoid experimental bias, donors of different ages were randomly spread across the sequencing lanes. The donors were divided into four age groups: young (average around 16 years), middle-aged (approximately 39), aged (roughly 66) and long-lived (roughly 82).

The research as a whole found: A strong correlation was found between observed TCR beta diversity and the percentage of naive T cells measured by flow cytometry. Because the CMV infection status of the donors was unknown, age-related changes in expanded clonotypes may potentially have been confounded. Estimates of total diversity from one million sequenced T cells were regarded as lower bounds and underestimates. Conclusive comparison of naive and antigen-experienced compartments was prevented by the profiling of bulk unsorted PBMCs. Observed TCR beta diversity per million T cells fell roughly linearly with age, and a significant reduction was already apparent by age roughly 41. The long-lived group showed more naive CD4+ T cells, fewer expanded clones and increased TCR diversity than the aged group, suggesting age selection.

Sequenced material: blood. The TCR originated in a woman in her thirties or forties in good health. The receptor chain draws on TRBV2 and TRBJ2-1, with TRBD1 identical over 7 junction bases. CDR3 reads: CAGRGNEQFF. The DNA sequence is TGTGCCGGCAGGGGGAATGAGCAGTTCTTC.